The rows below give T cell receptor beta chains drawn from one sample of a study of T cells after yellow fever vaccination. TCRdb re-analysed the 5' RACE reads in MiXCR, keeping a single row per CDR3 protein. Seen here are 350,000 to 550,000 distinct CDR3 sequences, around 20% observed once, and the top ten hold 15% to 20%. Sequenced here: PBMCs, sampled before the yellow fever booster vaccination. These receptors all stem from a man younger than 35 who received the YFV17D yellow fever vaccine. Each CDR3 is given with its conserved first and last residue. A D gene is named only where the DNA matches it firmly. Clone size appears in some rows only: once, few, many, or a class for an expanded clone.

>14|.|TRBD2|TRBV10-3|TRBJ2-1
TGTGCCATCAGCCCCGGGACTAGTTACAATGAGCAGTTCTTC
CAISPGTSYNEQFF
>11|.|.|TRBV5-1|TRBJ2-1
TGCGCCAGCGGGCTGCGGAATGAGCAGTTCTTC
CASGLRNEQFF
>13|few|.|TRBV6-5|TRBJ1-2
TGTGCCAGCAGTTACCAGCGGGGAGACGGCTACACCTTC
CASSYQRGDGYTF
>13|few|.|TRBV5-1|TRBJ2-1
TGCGCCAGCAGCGACTCAGGGTTCAATGAGCAGTTCTTC
CASSDSGFNEQFF
>16|.|.|TRBV4-1|TRBJ1-5
TGCGCCAGCAGCCATATCCCGACAGGCCTCAATCAGCCCCAGCATTTT
CASSHIPTGLNQPQHF
>18|few|TRBD2|TRBV11-2|TRBJ2-5
TGTGCCAGCAGCTCCTTACTCCTGGCGGGGGGGCCCCAAGAGACCCAGTACTTC
CASSSLLLAGGPQETQYF
>13|few|.|TRBV7-2|TRBJ2-2
TGTGCCAGCAGCTGGACCAACACCGGGGAGCTGTTTTTT
CASSWTNTGELFF
>12|.|.|TRBV7-6|TRBJ2-7
TGTGCCAGCAGCCTGGGGGCGTCGGAGCAGTACTTC
CASSLGASEQYF
>15|few|TRBD1|TRBV6-5|TRBJ2-1
TGTGCCAGCAGTTACCCGGGACAGGGACTCAATGAGCAGTTCTTC
CASSYPGQGLNEQFF
>15|.|.|TRBV9|TRBJ2-1
TGTGCCAGCAGCGCTCCGGGCGGGGGCGTCAATGAGCAGTTCTTC
CASSAPGGGVNEQFF
>14|.|TRBD2|TRBV27|TRBJ2-3
TGTGCCAGCAGAATAGCGGGGGTGAAAGATACGCAGTATTTT
CASRIAGVKDTQYF